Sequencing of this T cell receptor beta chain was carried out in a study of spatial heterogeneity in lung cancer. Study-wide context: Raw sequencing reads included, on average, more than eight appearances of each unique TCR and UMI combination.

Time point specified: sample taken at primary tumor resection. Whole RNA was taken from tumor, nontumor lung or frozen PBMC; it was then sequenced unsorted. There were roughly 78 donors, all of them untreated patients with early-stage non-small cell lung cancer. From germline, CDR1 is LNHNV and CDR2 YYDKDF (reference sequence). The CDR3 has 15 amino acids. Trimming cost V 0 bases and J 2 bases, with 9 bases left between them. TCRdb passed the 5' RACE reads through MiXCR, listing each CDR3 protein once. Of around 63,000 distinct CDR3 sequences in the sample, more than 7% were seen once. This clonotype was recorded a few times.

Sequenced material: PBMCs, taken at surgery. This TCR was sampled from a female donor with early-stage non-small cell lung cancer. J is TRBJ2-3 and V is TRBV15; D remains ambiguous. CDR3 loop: CATSRDLTHTDTQYF. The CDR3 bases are TGTGCCACCAGCAGAGATCTGACCCACACAGATACGCAGTATTTT.